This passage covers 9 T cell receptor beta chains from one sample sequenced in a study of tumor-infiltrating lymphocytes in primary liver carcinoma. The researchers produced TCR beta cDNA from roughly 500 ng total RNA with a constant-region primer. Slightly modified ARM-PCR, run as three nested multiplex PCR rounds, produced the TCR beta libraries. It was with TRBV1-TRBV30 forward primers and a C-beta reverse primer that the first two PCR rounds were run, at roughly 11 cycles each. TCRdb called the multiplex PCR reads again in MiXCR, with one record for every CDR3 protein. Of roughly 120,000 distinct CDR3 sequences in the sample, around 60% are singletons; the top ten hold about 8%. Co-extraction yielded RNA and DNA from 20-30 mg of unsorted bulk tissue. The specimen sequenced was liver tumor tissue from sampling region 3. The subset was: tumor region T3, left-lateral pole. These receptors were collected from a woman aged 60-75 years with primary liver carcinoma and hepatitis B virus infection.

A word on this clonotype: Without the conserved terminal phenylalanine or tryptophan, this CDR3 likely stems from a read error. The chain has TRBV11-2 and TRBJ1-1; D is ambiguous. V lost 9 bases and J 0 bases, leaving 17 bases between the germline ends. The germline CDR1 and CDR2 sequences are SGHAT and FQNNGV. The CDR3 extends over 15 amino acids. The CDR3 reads CASSPFDGMNTEAFL. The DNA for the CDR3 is TGTGCCAGTAGCCCTTTTGACGGAATGAACACTGAAGCTTTCTTA.

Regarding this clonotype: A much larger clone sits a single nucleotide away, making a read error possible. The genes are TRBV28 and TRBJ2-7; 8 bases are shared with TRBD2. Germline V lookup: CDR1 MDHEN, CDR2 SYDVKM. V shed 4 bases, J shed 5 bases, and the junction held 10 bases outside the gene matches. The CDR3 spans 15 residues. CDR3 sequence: CASSSPSLLADEQYF. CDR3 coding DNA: TGTGCCAGCAGTTCCCCTTCACTACTAGCGGACGAGCAGTACTTC.

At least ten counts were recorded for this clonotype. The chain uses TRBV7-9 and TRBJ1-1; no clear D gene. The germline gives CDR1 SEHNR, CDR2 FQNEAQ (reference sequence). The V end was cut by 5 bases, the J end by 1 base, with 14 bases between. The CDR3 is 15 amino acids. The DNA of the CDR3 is TGTGCCAGCAGCAAGCCCGGGAACCCGAACACTGAAGCTTTCTTT. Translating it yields CASSKPGNPNTEAFF.

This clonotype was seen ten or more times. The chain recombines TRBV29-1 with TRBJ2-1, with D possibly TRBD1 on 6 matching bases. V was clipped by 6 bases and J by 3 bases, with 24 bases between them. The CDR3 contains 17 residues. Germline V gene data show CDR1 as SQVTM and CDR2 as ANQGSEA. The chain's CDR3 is CSVLTGVALTFYNEQFF. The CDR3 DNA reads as TGCAGCGTACTGACAGGTGTGGCCCTTACGTTCTACAATGAGCAGTTCTTC.

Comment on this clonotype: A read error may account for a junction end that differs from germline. This CDR3 is CASIGWTSGAYNERFF. The CDR3 DNA follows: TGTGCCAGCATCGGCTGGACTAGCGGGGCCTACAATGAGCGGTTCTTC. The genes are TRBV6-1 and TRBJ2-1; the match to TRBD2 covers 12 bases. From germline, CDR1 is MNHNS and CDR2 SASEGT. CDR3 length: 16 amino acids.

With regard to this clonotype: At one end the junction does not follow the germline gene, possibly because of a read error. CDR3 in amino acids: CASTKVPLLAGKSYNELFF. CDR3 DNA: TGTGCCAGCACCAAGGTACCCCTCCTAGCGGGTAAATCCTACAATGAGCTGTTCTTC. This rearrangement joins TRBV28 to TRBJ2-1, with 8 positions matching TRBD2. The germline V gene has CDR1 MDHEN and CDR2 SYDVKM. This CDR3 is 19 amino acids long.

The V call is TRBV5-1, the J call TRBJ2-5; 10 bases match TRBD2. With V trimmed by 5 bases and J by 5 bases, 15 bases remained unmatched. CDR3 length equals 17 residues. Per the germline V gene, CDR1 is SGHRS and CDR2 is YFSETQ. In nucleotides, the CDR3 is TGCGCCAGCAGTTCCCGGGGTAGCGGGAGGAAATGGGAGACCCAGTACTTC. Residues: CASSSRGSGRKWETQYF.

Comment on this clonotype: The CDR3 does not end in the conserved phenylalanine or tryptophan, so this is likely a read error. CDR3 loop: CDGSLTSGSEQYL. Written as DNA, the CDR3 is TGTGACGGCAGCTTAACTAGCGGGAGCGAGCAGTACTTA. The chain couples TRBV11-2 to TRBJ2-7; 11 bases are shared with TRBD2. This CDR3 region has 13 residues. Germline V gives CDR1 SGHAT, CDR2 FQNNGV.

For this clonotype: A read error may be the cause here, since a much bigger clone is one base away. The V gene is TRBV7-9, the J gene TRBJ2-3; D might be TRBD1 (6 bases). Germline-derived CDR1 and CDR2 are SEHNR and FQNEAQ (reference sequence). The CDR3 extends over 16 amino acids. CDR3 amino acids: CACSFRQGSGTDTQYF. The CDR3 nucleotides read TGTGCCTGCAGCTTCCGCCAGGGGAGTGGGACAGATACGCAGTATTTT.